Each of the 2 T cell receptor beta chains below was sequenced from the same sample in a study of blood T cell repertoires in COVID-19. Sequenced by immunoSEQ multiplex PCR; TCRdb stores in-frame clones only, minus some. The data show about 260,000 clones, approximately 88% seen once. Sequences were obtained from PBMCs or T cells enriched from blood (not recorded which). Every receptor here comes from a woman between 40 and 55 years old who had been exposed to COVID-19.

The chain recombines TRBV9 with TRBJ2-2; 7 positions match TRBD1. This CDR3 spans 16 amino acids. V shed 0 bases and J 6 bases; nucleotides not matched to a gene: 8. Germline V gives CDR1 SGDLS, CDR2 YYNGEE. The CDR3 coding sequence is TGTGCCAGCAGCGTAGGGAAGACAGGGAGTGCCGGGGAGCTGTTTTTT. This sequence encodes CASSVGKTGSAGELFF.

The V and J genes are TRBV2 and TRBJ2-3; D is ambiguous. The CDR3 extends over 13 amino acids. CDR1 and CDR2 (germline): SNHLY, FYNNEI. V gave up 7 bases and J gave up 4 bases, with 12 bases separating them. In DNA, the CDR3 is TGTGCCAGCATGGCGGCCGGCGCAGATACGCAGTATTTT. It translates to CASMAAGADTQYF. Full variable domain (missing parts from reference TRBV2 and TRBJ2-3): EPEVTQTPSHQVTQMGQEVILRCVPISNHLYFYWYRQILGQKVEFLVSFYNNEISEKSEIFDDQFSVERPDGSNFTLKIRSTKLEDSAMYFCASMAAGADTQYFGPGTRLTVL.